One sample yielded the 14 T cell receptor beta chains listed below, sequenced in a study of T cell responses to AZD1222 COVID-19 vaccine. TCRdb's copy holds only in-frame clones and misses some; the assay was immunoSEQ multiplex PCR. Of 90,000 to 130,000 clones in the sample, 87% were seen once. The material sequenced was peripheral blood, taken on day 0 of AZD1222 vaccination. Source of these receptors: an adult in good health.

This chain links TRBV5-6 with TRBJ1-5; no clear D gene. Between the trimmed V and J ends, which lost 4 bases and 3 bases, there was a span of 14 bases. Germline CDR1 and CDR2: SGHDT and YYEEEE. The CDR3 sequence is 15 residues long. This CDR3 reads CASSLFSNFNQPQHF. CDR3 in DNA: TGTGCCAGCAGCCTGTTCAGCAATTTCAATCAGCCCCAGCATTTT.

This chain connects TRBV9 to TRBJ2-5; possible D gene TRBD2, 6 bases. The ends were cut back, 4 bases at V and 0 bases at J, with 10 bases in the middle. This CDR3 has 14 residues. The germline CDR1 and CDR2 sequences are SGDLS and YYNGEE. The CDR3: CASSFGGYQETQYF. The CDR3 DNA reads TGTGCCAGCAGCTTCGGGGGTTACCAAGAGACCCAGTACTTC.

The J gene is TRBJ2-6, the V gene TRBV3-1 (or the pseudogene TRBV3-2); TRBD2 might be the D (5 bases). V gave up 2 bases and J gave up 1 base, with 18 bases separating them. The length of the CDR3 is 19 residues. The germline CDR1 and CDR2 sequences are LGHDT and YNNKEL (reference sequence). Here the CDR3 reads CASSQYGSTAVSGANVLTF. CDR3 sequence (DNA): TGTGCCAGCAGCCAATATGGGAGTACAGCAGTTTCTGGGGCCAACGTCCTGACTTTC.

The chain links TRBV5-6 to TRBJ2-5; 15 bases fit TRBD2. V lost 3 bases to trimming and J lost 4 bases; unmatched junction nucleotides: 4. In germline, CDR1 is SGHDT, CDR2 YYEEEE. CDR3 length: 16 residues. This CDR3 reads CASSWGLAGGRETQYF. The CDR3 DNA reads as TGTGCCAGCAGCTGGGGACTAGCGGGAGGCAGAGAGACCCAGTACTTC.

The chain has TRBV9 and TRBJ1-1; D remains ambiguous. CDR1 and CDR2 from the germline V gene are SGDLS and YYNGEE. Trimming cost V 1 base and J 0 bases, with 7 bases left between them. The CDR3 is 14 residues long. In DNA form, the CDR3 reads TGTGCCAGCAGCGTACAGGAGATGAACACTGAAGCTTTCTTT. It codes for CASSVQEMNTEAFF.

Notes on this clone: A read error may produce the germline difference seen at one junction end. The rearrangement uses TRBV28 and TRBJ1-1, with D perhaps TRBD1 (5 bases). Germline V CDR1 and CDR2: MDHEN, SYDVKM. The CDR3 spans 14 residues. CDR3 region: CASSPPRRGAPARF. CDR3 coding DNA: TGTGCCAGCAGCCCCCCTAGGAGGGGCGCCCCGGCCCGATTT.

The gene calls are TRBV19 and TRBJ2-1; 8 bases are shared with TRBD2. The trim removed 5 bases at V and 2 bases at J, leaving 8 bases unmatched. This CDR3 region has 16 residues. Germline assignment: CDR1 LNHDA and CDR2 SQIVND (reference sequence). Here the CDR3 DNA reads TGTGCCAGTAGTTTTCCGGGTAGCGGGACCTACAATGAGCAGTTCTTC. Translated: CASSFPGSGTYNEQFF.

The chain recombines TRBV19 with TRBJ2-1; tentatively, D is TRBD2 (7 bases). V gave up 3 bases and J gave up 5 bases, with 17 bases separating them. CDR3 length: 16 residues. Germline V gives CDR1 LNHDA, CDR2 SQIVND (reference sequence). CDR3 loop: CASSIGGLRGNNEQFF. For the CDR3, the DNA is TGTGCCAGTAGTATCGGGGGGCTCAGAGGGAACAATGAGCAGTTCTTC.

The chain employs TRBV2 and TRBJ1-4; a weak D match, TRBD1 (6 bases). This CDR3 is built from 14 residues. Trimming took 10 bases from V and 7 from J, leaving 19 bases between them. Germline values: CDR1 SNHLY, CDR2 FYNNEI. Here the CDR3 reads CATRGRVEGEKLFF. CDR3 coding DNA: TGTGCCACCAGGGGCAGGGTGGAAGGTGAAAAACTGTTTTTT.

This clone was detected once. J is TRBJ1-2 and V is TRBV6-1; perhaps TRBD1 as D (6 bases). The CDR3 contains 15 residues. Trimming removed 2 bases at V and 2 bases at J, with 12 bases between. Looked up from germline, CDR1 is MNHNS and CDR2 is SASEGT. CDR3 nucleotide sequence: TGTGCCAGCAGTGAATATCCCAGGGGAAACTATGGCTACACCTTC. Protein sequence: CASSEYPRGNYGYTF.

This chain uses TRBV20-1 with TRBJ2-1; no definite D call. V gave up 6 bases and J gave up 8 bases, with 11 bases separating them. CDR3 size: 11 residues. The V gene's germline CDR1 is DFQATT and CDR2 SNEGSKA (reference sequence). The CDR3 DNA follows: TGCAGTGCCCTCCTCGCCGATGAGCAGTTCTTC. Translating gives CSALLADEQFF.

J is TRBJ1-5 and V is TRBV2, with TRBD1 matching over 7 bases. The CDR3 loop spans 16 amino acids. Looked up from germline, CDR1 is SNHLY and CDR2 is FYNNEI. V lost 6 bases and J lost 3; bases outside the gene matches: 11. The CDR3 sequence is CASSDSGQAINQPQHF. CDR3 DNA sequence: TGTGCCAGCAGCGATAGCGGACAGGCGATCAATCAGCCCCAGCATTTT.

DNA for the CDR3: TGTGCCACCAGTGATTTATCCGGGGATGGCTACACCTTC. Protein sequence: CATSDLSGDGYTF. The V and J genes are TRBV24-1 and TRBJ1-2; D is ambiguous. V gave up 1 base and J gave up 6 bases, with 8 bases separating them. Looked up from germline, CDR1 is KGHDR and CDR2 is SFDVKD. The CDR3 is made up of 13 amino acids.

The chain combines TRBV7-2 with TRBJ2-2; possible D gene TRBD1, 6 bases. Looked up from germline, CDR1 is SGHTA and CDR2 is FQGNSA. The CDR3 is 15 amino acids. The V and J ends lost 5 bases and 5 bases respectively, with 15 bases between them. CDR3 residues: CASSVDRFFTGELFF. In DNA form, the CDR3 reads TGTGCCAGCAGCGTTGACAGGTTTTTTACCGGGGAGCTGTTTTTT.